The entry below gives a single T cell receptor beta chain sequence along with its context. The data were obtained in a study of blood T cell repertoires in COVID-19. Study information: Italy, Spain and the United States were the sources of the convalescent and acute COVID-19 samples. PBMCs, B-cell-depleted T cells, or T cells provided the cDNA or gDNA that made up the material.

TCRdb keeps only in-frame clones here, not all; method: immunoSEQ multiplex PCR. The sample includes 150,000 to 180,000 clones, about 89% of them seen just once. V shed 5 bases and J shed 2 bases, with 10 bases lying between them. The CDR3 has 14 amino acids. CDR1 MGHRA and CDR2 YSYEKL come from the germline V gene. This TCR derives from a man aged 45 to 65 with acute or convalescent COVID-19. Specimen: peripheral blood. The chain couples TRBV4-1 to TRBJ2-1, with D possibly being TRBD2 (6 bases). CDR3 loop: CASSGGSAYNEQFF. The CDR3 DNA is TGCGCCAGCAGCGGGGGGAGTGCCTACAATGAGCAGTTCTTC.